Each of the 18 T cell receptor beta chains below was sequenced from the same sample in a study of blood T cell repertoires in COVID-19. This table comes from immunoSEQ multiplex PCR, and its TCRdb copy is limited to in-frame clones, with some not included. The data contain some 200,000 clones, approximately 85% of them seen just once; the ten biggest clones take up approximately 5.2%. Source material: peripheral blood. The receptors were gathered from a woman aged 70-85 years with COVID-19, enrolled during active disease.

This clone was picked up one time. Within the sample, other DNA sequences also encode this same CDR3. The chain uses TRBV7-2 and TRBJ1-1; unclear D gene. Germline V gives CDR1 SGHTA, CDR2 FQGNSA. V dropped 5 bases and J dropped 2 bases, with 9 bases sitting between them. The CDR3 is 13 amino acids. Here the CDR3 reads CASSLRLNTEAFF. Here the CDR3 DNA reads TGTGCCAGCAGCCTGCGATTAAACACTGAAGCTTTCTTT.

Worth noting for this clone: Other DNA sequences of this sample code for an identical CDR3. This CDR3 reads CASSHLNTGELFF. CDR3 bases: TGTGCCAGCAGCCATCTTAACACCGGGGAGCTGTTTTTT. The chain combines TRBV3-1 (or the pseudogene TRBV3-2) with TRBJ2-2; no firm D call. Germline loops: CDR1 LGHDT, CDR2 YNNKEL (reference sequence). This CDR3 spans 13 amino acids. Deletions cut 3 bases from V and 2 bases from J, with 4 bases between.

V and J are TRBV7-2 and TRBJ2-3, with 14 bases lining up with TRBD2. Losses at the gene ends were 3 bases for V and 1 base for J; bases not matched to a gene: 3. Germline-derived CDR1 and CDR2 are SGHTA and FQGNSA. This CDR3 has 17 amino acids. The DNA of the CDR3 is TGTGCCAGCAGCTTGGGACTAGCGGGGGCCCGCACAGATACGCAGTATTTT. This sequence encodes CASSLGLAGARTDTQYF.

This chain links TRBV5-1 with TRBJ2-7; TRBD1 is a possible D gene (5 bases). The V end was cut by 2 bases, the J end by 6 bases, with 18 bases between. The CDR3 is made up of 15 amino acids. The germline CDR1 and CDR2 sequences are SGHRS and YFSETQ. The CDR3 region has the DNA TGCGCCAGCAGCTTAAATATTTGGGGCGCCGCCGAGCAGTACTTC. Translating it yields CASSLNIWGAAEQYF.

The chain recombines TRBV12-3 or TRBV12-4 with TRBJ1-1; unclear D gene. The V and J ends lost 4 bases and 0 bases respectively, with 6 bases between them. CDR3 length equals 13 residues. As DNA, the CDR3 is TGTGCCAGCAGTTATGTAGTGAACACTGAAGCTTTCTTT. It translates to CASSYVVNTEAFF.

The J gene is TRBJ1-4, the V gene TRBV19; D is unclear. Germline V lookup: CDR1 LNHDA, CDR2 SQIVND (reference sequence). This CDR3 has 15 amino acids. The V end was cut by 5 bases, the J end by 7 bases, with 17 bases between. Here the CDR3 reads CASSVSGMESEKLFF. Here the CDR3 DNA reads TGTGCCAGTAGTGTCTCGGGGATGGAAAGTGAAAAACTGTTTTTT.

This clone was observed a few times. This chain uses TRBV7-8 with TRBJ2-7, with 7 nucleotides matching TRBD2. The germline V gene encodes CDR1 SGHVS and CDR2 FQNEAQ. The V gene end was trimmed by 1 base and the J gene end by 1 base; junction bases not matched to a gene: 4. This CDR3 has 15 residues. The CDR3 DNA reads as TGTGCCAGCAGCTTAGTTCGGGGGGTGTCCTACGAGCAGTACTTC. It codes for CASSLVRGVSYEQYF. Full variable domain (missing parts from reference TRBV7-8 and TRBJ2-7): GAGVSQSPRYKVAKRGQDVALRCDPISGHVSLFWYQQALGQGPEFLTYFQNEAQLDKSGLPSDRFFAERPEGSVSTLKIQRTQQEDSAVYLCASSLVRGVSYEQYFGPGTRLTVT.

V gene TRBV20-1 combines with J gene TRBJ2-3; 9 bases agree with TRBD2. The CDR3 is 15 residues long. Germline assignment: CDR1 DFQATT and CDR2 SNEGSKA (reference sequence). J lost 4 bases, V lost 3 bases, and 8 bases had no gene match. This chain's CDR3 is CSASRVAGESDTQYF. CDR3 nucleotides: TGCAGTGCTAGTAGAGTAGCGGGAGAGTCAGATACGCAGTATTTT.

The gene calls are TRBV6-5 and TRBJ1-4; D is unresolved. The CDR3 has 13 residues. The germline CDR1 and CDR2 sequences are MNHEY and SVGAGI. Trimming took 6 bases from V and 8 from J, leaving 13 bases between them. DNA for the CDR3: TGTGCCAGCAGAAATACAGATTTCGAAAAACTGTTTTTT. Its translation: CASRNTDFEKLFF.

This clone was recorded once. DNA of the CDR3: TGTGCCACTAGGCGCGCGAACACCGGGGAGCTGTTTTTT. Encoded protein: CATRRANTGELFF. The rearrangement joins TRBV28 to TRBJ2-2; no definite D call. Trimming left V 10 bases short and J 0 bases short, with 9 bases between. Germline V gene lookup returns CDR1 MDHEN and CDR2 SYDVKM. CDR3 length equals 13 residues.

The chain carries TRBV10-3 and TRBJ2-3, with 7 bases that match TRBD2. Trimming cost V 5 bases and J 3 bases; bases outside gene matches: 5. CDR3 length equals 14 residues. The germline V gene has CDR1 ENHRY and CDR2 SYGVKD. The CDR3 sequence: CAISPSGKTDTQYF. CDR3 nucleotide sequence: TGTGCCATCAGTCCTAGCGGAAAAACAGATACGCAGTATTTT.

This clone was recorded a few times. The DNA for the CDR3 is TGCGCCAGCAGTGATGGGGTCGCCGGGGGGAAGAACACTGAAGCTTTCTTT. Its translation is CASSDGVAGGKNTEAFF. The chain is built from TRBV10-1 and TRBJ1-1, with a tentative D call TRBD1 (5 bases). V was cut by 3 bases and J by 1 base, with 18 bases left in between. The CDR3 runs to 17 residues. CDR1 and CDR2 from the germline V gene are WNHNN and SYGVQD (reference sequence).

The chain employs TRBV6-4 and TRBJ2-1; 9 bases line up with TRBD2. The J segment lost 9 bases and the V segment lost 2 bases, leaving 11 bases of the junction unmatched. The length of the CDR3 is 16 residues. CDR1 and CDR2 from the germline V gene are MRHNA and SNTAGT. The CDR3 reads CASSDDGGRARSEQFF. CDR3 DNA: TGTGCCAGCAGTGACGACGGCGGGAGGGCTCGTAGTGAGCAGTTCTTC.

This chain uses TRBV7-9 with TRBJ1-2; D not certain. The CDR3 runs 16 residues. Germline V gene data show CDR1 as SEHNR and CDR2 as FQNEAQ (reference sequence). V was pared by 5 bases and J by 3 bases, with 19 bases between. The CDR3 is CASSESTLGGYYGYTF. In DNA, the CDR3 is TGTGCCAGCAGCGAGTCTACTTTGGGAGGATACTATGGCTACACCTTC.

This chain joins TRBV20-1 and TRBJ1-3, with D perhaps matching TRBD1 (5 bases). CDR1 DFQATT and CDR2 SNEGSKA come from the germline V gene (reference sequence). The ends were cut back, 7 bases at V and 4 bases at J, with 8 bases in the middle. The CDR3 has 11 amino acids. Written as DNA, the CDR3 is TGCAGTGTATCAGGGGGAAACACCATATATTTT. It is translated as CSVSGGNTIYF.

The V gene is TRBV6-2 or TRBV6-3, the J gene TRBJ1-4; D might be TRBD1 (6 bases). Trimming took 6 bases from V and 8 from J, leaving 10 bases between them. In germline, CDR1 is MNHEY, CDR2 SVGEGT. This CDR3 region has 12 residues. CDR3 coding DNA: TGTGCCAGCAGCTCTGGACAGGAAAAACTGTTTTTT. This encodes CASSSGQEKLFF.

V is TRBV7-9 and J is TRBJ1-5; weak D call: TRBD1 (5 bases). This CDR3 is built from 16 residues. V gave up 1 base and J gave up 3 bases, with 13 bases separating them. The germline CDR1 and CDR2 sequences are SEHNR and FQNEAQ (reference sequence). Here the CDR3 reads CASSLGRGGTNQPQHF. Here the CDR3 DNA reads TGTGCCAGCAGCTTAGGACGGGGGGGGACCAATCAGCCCCAGCATTTT.

The chain employs TRBV6-2 or TRBV6-3 and TRBJ2-3; D not certain. Germline V gives CDR1 MNHEY, CDR2 SVGEGT. The CDR3 consists of 15 residues. The V gene lost 0 bases and the J gene lost 4 bases, with 11 bases spanning the gap. The CDR3 is CASSYSMQVPDTQYF. CDR3 DNA sequence: TGTGCCAGCAGTTACTCGATGCAGGTCCCAGATACGCAGTATTTT.